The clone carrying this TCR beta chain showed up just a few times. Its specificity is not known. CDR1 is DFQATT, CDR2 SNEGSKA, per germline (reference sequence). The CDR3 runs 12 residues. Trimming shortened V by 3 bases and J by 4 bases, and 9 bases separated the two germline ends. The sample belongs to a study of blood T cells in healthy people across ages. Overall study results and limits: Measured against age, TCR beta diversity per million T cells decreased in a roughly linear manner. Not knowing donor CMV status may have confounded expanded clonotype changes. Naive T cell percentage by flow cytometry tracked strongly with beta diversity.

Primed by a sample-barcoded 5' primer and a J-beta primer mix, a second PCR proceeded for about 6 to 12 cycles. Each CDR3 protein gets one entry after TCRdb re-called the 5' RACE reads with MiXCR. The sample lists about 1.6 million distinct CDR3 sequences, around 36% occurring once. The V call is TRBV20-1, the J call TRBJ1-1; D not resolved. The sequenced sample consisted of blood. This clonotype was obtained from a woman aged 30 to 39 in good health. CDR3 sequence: CSASGFGTEAFF. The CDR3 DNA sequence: TGCAGTGCTAGCGGGTTTGGCACTGAAGCTTTCTTT.